Shown below are 10 T cell receptor beta chains from a single sample sequenced in a study of T-cell memory formation after mild COVID-19. TCRdb called the 5' RACE reads again in MiXCR, with one record for every CDR3 protein. The table includes 250,000 to 400,000 distinct CDR3 sequences, roughly an eighth detected once. Sequenced sample: PBMCs or a T cell subset sorted from them (not recorded which). Receptors originate from a young man who had mild COVID-19 (a few samples of this study predate the infection). Cell type and time point are not known.

V and J are TRBV5-1 and TRBJ1-2, with 9 bases matching TRBD1. Germline assignment: CDR1 SGHRS and CDR2 YFSETQ. Trimming took 4 bases from V and 8 from J; bases not matched to a gene: 3. This CDR3 contains 12 residues. The CDR3: CASSATGGGYTF. The DNA of the CDR3 is TGCGCCAGCAGCGCCACAGGGGGCGGCTACACCTTC.

This chain connects TRBV10-2 to TRBJ2-7; weak D call: TRBD1 (6 bases). The V end was cut by 3 bases, the J end by 6 bases, with 9 bases between. Germline assignment: CDR1 WSHSY and CDR2 SAAADI. CDR3 size: 12 residues. The CDR3 DNA is TGCGCCAGCAGTGACAGGGGTGGCGAGCAGTACTTC. Protein: CASSDRGGEQYF.

This clonotype turned up a few times. This sequence joins TRBV28 and TRBJ1-1, with a tentative D call TRBD1 (5 bases). Trimming took off 2 bases at V and 2 bases at J, with 12 bases between the two ends. Per the germline V gene, CDR1 is MDHEN and CDR2 is SYDVKM. CDR3 length: 15 residues. The CDR3 coding sequence is TGTGCCAGCAGTTTAATGGCAGGGCGAAACACTGAAGCTTTCTTT. It specifies CASSLMAGRNTEAFF.

In its sample, this clonotype was seen a few times. The chain is built from TRBV21-1 and TRBJ2-7; the DNA was not compared with TRBD1, the D call given in the table. TRBV21-1 is given as a pseudogene. This CDR3 region has 15 residues. As DNA, the CDR3 is TGTGCCAGCAGCAAGGGGGGGACAGGGAGGCACGAGCAGTACGTC. It encodes CASSKGGTGRHEQYV.

The sample holds a few counts of this clonotype. The chain joins TRBV2 to TRBJ2-4; D call uncertain. V lost 4 bases and J lost 0, with 10 bases in between. Per the germline V gene, CDR1 is SNHLY and CDR2 is FYNNEI. This CDR3 comprises 15 residues. The CDR3 protein is CASSASTVAKNIQYF. CDR3 in DNA: TGTGCCAGCAGTGCCTCGACTGTAGCCAAAAACATTCAGTACTTC.

The genes are TRBV3-1 and TRBJ2-5, with D possibly TRBD2 on 6 matching bases. The CDR3 consists of 17 residues. Germline lookup yields CDR1 LGHDT and CDR2 YNNKEL (reference sequence). V gave up 0 bases and J gave up 0 bases, with 14 bases separating them. DNA for the CDR3: TGTGCCAGCAGCCAAGATATTGGGGGGACGTACCAAGAGACCCAGTACTTC. Translating it yields CASSQDIGGTYQETQYF.

This clonotype was observed many times. This chain links TRBV19 with TRBJ2-1; D is undetermined. Germline V gives CDR1 LNHDA, CDR2 SQIVND (reference sequence). The V and J ends lost 5 bases and 10 bases respectively, with 15 bases between them. The length of the CDR3 is 13 residues. The CDR3 nucleotides read TGTGCCAGTAGTCAACGATTGTTCCGGGAGCAGTTCTTC. Translating it yields CASSQRLFREQFF.

In this sample, this clonotype turned up a few times. The rearrangement uses TRBV3-2 and TRBJ2-1; the D call TRBD2 from the table was never checked on the DNA. TRBV3-2 is noted as a pseudogene. This CDR3 has 18 amino acids. CDR3 region: CASSQVVTVSSGNNEQFF. For the CDR3, the DNA is TGTGCCAGCAGCCAAGTCGTAACTGTATCCAGCGGGAACAATGAGCAGTTCTTC.

This rearrangement joins TRBV12-3 or TRBV12-4 to TRBJ1-6, with D unresolved. CDR3 length: 14 residues. Trimming removed 6 bases at V and 7 bases at J, with 13 bases between. The CDR3 sequence is CASRPGSANSPLHF. The CDR3 bases are TGTGCCAGCAGGCCGGGGAGTGCGAATTCACCCCTCCACTTT.

This clonotype was seen a handful of times. The chain employs TRBV5-1 and TRBJ2-7; TRBD1 aligns across 7 bases. CDR3 length: 15 residues. V was clipped by 2 bases and J by 2 bases; unmatched bases: 7. Germline V gives CDR1 SGHRS, CDR2 YFSETQ. The chain's CDR3 is CASSLWTGPTYEQYV. The CDR3 DNA reads as TGCGCCAGCAGCTTATGGACAGGTCCTACCTACGAGCAGTACGTC.